This T cell receptor beta chain was recorded in a study of cytomegalovirus exposure and HLA in healthy donors. On the study more broadly: Unique TCR beta sequences numbering approximately 120 million came from about 179 million T cells in an earlier analysis. Early released data comprised about 90 million unique TCRs from HLA-typed donors.

General observations from the study: Rarity marked most TCR sequences, yet some public TCRs occurred in many donors.

Amplification used 60 Vbeta primers and 13 Jbeta primers. TCRdb's table, derived via immunoSEQ multiplex PCR, lists solely in-frame clones and lacks some. The sample includes about 190,000 clones, roughly nine tenths of them seen just once. This clone appeared a few times. Antigen: not known. Trimming cost V 6 bases and J 5 bases; bases outside gene matches: 4. Looked up from germline, CDR1 is MGHRA and CDR2 is YSYEKL. The CDR3 covers 13 residues. The receptor's source is a boy aged 2 to 9 in good health and CMV-seronegative. The V and J genes are TRBV4-1 and TRBJ1-1, with 9 bases identical to TRBD1. Sequenced sample: PBMCs. CDR3 loop: CASSWTGETEAFF. Here the CDR3 DNA reads TGCGCCAGCAGTTGGACAGGGGAGACTGAAGCTTTCTTT.